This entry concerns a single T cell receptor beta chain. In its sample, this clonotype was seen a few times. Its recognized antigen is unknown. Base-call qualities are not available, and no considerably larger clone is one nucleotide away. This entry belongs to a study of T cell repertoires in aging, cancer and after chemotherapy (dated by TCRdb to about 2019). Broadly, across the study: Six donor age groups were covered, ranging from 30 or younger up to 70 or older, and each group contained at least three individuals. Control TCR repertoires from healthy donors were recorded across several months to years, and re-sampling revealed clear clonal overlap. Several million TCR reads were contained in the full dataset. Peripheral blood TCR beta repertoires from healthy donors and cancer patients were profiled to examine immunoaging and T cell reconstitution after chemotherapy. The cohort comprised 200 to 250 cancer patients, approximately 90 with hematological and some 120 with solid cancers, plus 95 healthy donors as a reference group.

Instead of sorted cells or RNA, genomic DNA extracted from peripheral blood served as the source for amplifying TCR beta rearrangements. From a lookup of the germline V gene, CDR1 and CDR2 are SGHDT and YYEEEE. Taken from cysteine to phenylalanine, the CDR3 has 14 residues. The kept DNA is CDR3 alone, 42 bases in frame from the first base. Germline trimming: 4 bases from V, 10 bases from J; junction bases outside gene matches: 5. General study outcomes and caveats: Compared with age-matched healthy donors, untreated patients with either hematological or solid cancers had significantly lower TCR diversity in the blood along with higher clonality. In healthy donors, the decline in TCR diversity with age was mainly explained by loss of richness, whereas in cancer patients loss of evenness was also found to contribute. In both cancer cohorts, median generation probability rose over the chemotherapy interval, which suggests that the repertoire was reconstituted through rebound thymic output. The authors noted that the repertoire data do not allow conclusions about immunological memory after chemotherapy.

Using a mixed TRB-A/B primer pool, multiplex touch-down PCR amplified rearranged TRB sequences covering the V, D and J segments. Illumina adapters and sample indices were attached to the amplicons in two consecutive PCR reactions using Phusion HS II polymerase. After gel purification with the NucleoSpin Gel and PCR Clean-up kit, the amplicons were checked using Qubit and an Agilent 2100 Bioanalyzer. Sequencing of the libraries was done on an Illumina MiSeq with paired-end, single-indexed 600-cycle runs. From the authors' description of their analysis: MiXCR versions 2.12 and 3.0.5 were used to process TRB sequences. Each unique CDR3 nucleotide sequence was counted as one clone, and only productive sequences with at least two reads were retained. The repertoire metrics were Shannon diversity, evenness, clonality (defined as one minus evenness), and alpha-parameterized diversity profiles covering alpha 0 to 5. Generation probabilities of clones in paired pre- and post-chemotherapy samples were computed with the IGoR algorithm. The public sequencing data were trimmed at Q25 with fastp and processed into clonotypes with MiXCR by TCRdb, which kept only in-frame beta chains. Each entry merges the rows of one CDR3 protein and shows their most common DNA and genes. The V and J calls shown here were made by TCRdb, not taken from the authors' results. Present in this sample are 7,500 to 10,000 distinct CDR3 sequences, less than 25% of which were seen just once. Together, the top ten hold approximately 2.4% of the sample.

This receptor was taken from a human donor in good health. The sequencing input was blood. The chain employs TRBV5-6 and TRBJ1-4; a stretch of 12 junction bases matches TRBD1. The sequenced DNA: TGTGCCAGCAGCATGGGGACAGGGGGCCGAAAACTGTTTTTT. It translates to CASSMGTGGRKLFF.